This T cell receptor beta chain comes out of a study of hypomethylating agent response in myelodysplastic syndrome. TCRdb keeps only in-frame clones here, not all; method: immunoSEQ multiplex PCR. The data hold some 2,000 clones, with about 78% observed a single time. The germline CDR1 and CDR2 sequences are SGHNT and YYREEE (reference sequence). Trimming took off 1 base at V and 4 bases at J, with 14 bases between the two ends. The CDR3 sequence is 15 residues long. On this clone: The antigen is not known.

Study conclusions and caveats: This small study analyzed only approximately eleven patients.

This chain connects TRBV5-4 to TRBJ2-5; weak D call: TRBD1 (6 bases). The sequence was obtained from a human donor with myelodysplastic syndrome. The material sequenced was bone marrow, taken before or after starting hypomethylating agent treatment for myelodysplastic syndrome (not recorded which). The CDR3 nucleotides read TGTGCCAGCAGCTTGCCAACTTGGGGGCCAGAGACCCAGTACTTC. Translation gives CASSLPTWGPETQYF.